This entry lists 28 T cell receptor beta chains sequenced from one sample in a study of blood T cell repertoires in COVID-19 (TCRdb year 2020). The library relied on the immunoSEQ multiplex PCR assay. TCRdb obtained this table from immuneACCESS and retained in-frame rearrangements with V and J assigned. These tables miss some clones; where compared with another copy, unresolved V genes account for less than half of the shortfall, and the remainder is unexplained. This sample holds fewer than 120,000 clones; 80% to 90% were observed only once. The top ten hold approximately 15% of the sample. The sequenced material came from peripheral blood. The receptor source for this set is a woman aged 55 to 70 with acute or convalescent COVID-19.

V is TRBV3-1 (or the pseudogene TRBV3-2) and J is TRBJ1-4; possible D gene TRBD1, 5 bases. V was pared by 1 base and J by 0 bases, with 12 bases between. CDR1 is LGHDT, CDR2 YNNKEL, per germline (reference sequence). CDR3 length: 17 amino acids. The CDR3 loop is CASSQGGQISTNEKLFF. In nucleotides, the CDR3 is TGTGCCAGCAGCCAAGGGGGCCAGATATCAACTAATGAAAAACTGTTTTTT.

The chain links TRBV7-9 to TRBJ2-1; a weak D match, TRBD1 (5 bases). The CDR3 covers 15 residues. Germline V gene sequence: CDR1 SEHNR, CDR2 FQNEAQ (reference sequence). V lost 2 bases to trimming and J lost 3 bases, with 11 bases between them. CDR3 loop: CASSLTLGDYNEQFF. The CDR3, as DNA: TGTGCCAGCAGCTTAACCTTAGGGGACTACAATGAGCAGTTCTTC.

V is TRBV10-1 and J is TRBJ1-2; D is unresolved. Trimming shortened V by 8 bases and J by 3 bases, and 16 bases separated the two germline ends. In germline, CDR1 is WNHNN, CDR2 SYGVQD (reference sequence). The CDR3 length is 14 residues. Written as DNA, the CDR3 is TGCGCCAGCGCTATGACACCGCGGGACTATGGCTACACCTTC. The encoded protein is CASAMTPRDYGYTF.

V usage is TRBV3-1 (or the pseudogene TRBV3-2) and J usage is TRBJ1-2; D gene ambiguous. Deletions cut 4 bases from V and 5 bases from J, with 11 bases between. The CDR3 has 13 amino acids. The germline V gene has CDR1 LGHDT and CDR2 YNNKEL (reference sequence). The CDR3: CASSRARGYGYTF. Here the CDR3 DNA reads TGTGCCAGCAGCCGCGCCCGGGGTTATGGCTACACCTTC.

The V gene is TRBV5-1, the J gene TRBJ2-5, with TRBD1 matching 10 bases. The CDR3 is 15 residues long. Trimming at V came to 3 bases and at J to 3 bases, leaving 5 bases not matched to a gene. CDR1 is SGHRS, CDR2 YFSETQ, per germline. CDR3 protein: CASSSLGTGEETQYF. The CDR3 DNA follows: TGCGCCAGCAGCTCCCTCGGGACAGGGGAAGAGACCCAGTACTTC.

The genes are TRBV19 and TRBJ2-3, with 8 bases matching TRBD1. The CDR3 covers 21 residues. Looked up from germline, CDR1 is LNHDA and CDR2 is SQIVND (reference sequence). V gave up 2 bases and J gave up 5 bases; unmatched junction bases: 24. The CDR3 reads CASSISGSSDRERGNRDTQYF. The DNA of the CDR3 is TGTGCCAGTAGTATATCGGGATCTTCGGACAGGGAGAGGGGAAACAGAGATACGCAGTATTTT. Filled out from reference TRBV19 and TRBJ2-3, the complete variable domain reads DGGITQSPKYLFRKEGQNVTLSCEQNLNHDAMYWYRQDPGQGLRLIYYSQIVNDFQKGDIAEGYSVSREKKESFPLTVTSAQKNPTAFYLCASSISGSSDRERGNRDTQYFGPGTRLTVL.

The rearrangement joins TRBV10-1 to TRBJ1-6; 8 nucleotides align to TRBD1. The germline gives CDR1 WNHNN, CDR2 SYGVQD (reference sequence). The CDR3 is 14 residues long. V shed 6 bases, J shed 4 bases, and the junction held 2 bases outside the gene matches. The CDR3 region has the DNA TGCGCCAGCAGGGACAGGGAGTATAATTCACCCCTCCACTTT. It translates to CASRDREYNSPLHF.

The CDR3: CASSETPGRGRVGYTF. The CDR3 nucleotides read TGTGCCAGCAGTGAAACCCCCGGCAGGGGGCGTGTTGGCTACACCTTC. This chain links TRBV6-1 with TRBJ1-2; 8 bases match TRBD1. Per germline, CDR1 MNHNS and CDR2 SASEGT. The V segment lost 2 bases and the J segment 7 bases; nucleotides outside the gene matches: 12. The CDR3 has 16 amino acids.

The chain combines TRBV30 with TRBJ1-1; D is perhaps TRBD1 (5 bases). The CDR3 runs 14 residues. Per the germline V gene, CDR1 is GTSNPN and CDR2 is SVGIG (reference sequence). V dropped 7 bases and J dropped 1 base, with 16 bases sitting between them. This chain's CDR3 is CASPRGRGNTEAFF. CDR3 bases: TGTGCCTCACCTCGAGGTAGGGGGAACACTGAAGCTTTCTTT.

CDR3: CASSLGVAGGKAYEQYF. The CDR3 region has the DNA TGTGCCAGCAGCTTAGGGGTGGCGGGGGGTAAAGCGTACGAGCAGTACTTC. The rearrangement links TRBV11-2 to TRBJ2-7; 8 bases fit TRBD2. This CDR3 has 17 amino acids. With V trimmed by 1 base and J by 4 bases, 12 bases remained unmatched. The germline V gene encodes CDR1 SGHAT and CDR2 FQNNGV.

This chain links TRBV2 with TRBJ1-1; D possibly corresponds to TRBD1 (5 bases). Between the trimmed V and J ends, which lost 5 bases and 6 bases, there was a span of 16 bases. There are 14 residues in the CDR3. CDR1 and CDR2 from the germline V gene are SNHLY and FYNNEI. The CDR3 nucleotides read TGTGCCAGCAGTAAGGGGCAGGGTAGCTCTGAAGCTTTCTTT. This codes for CASSKGQGSSEAFF.

V usage is TRBV9 and J usage is TRBJ2-1, with 9 bases aligning to TRBD2. After removal of 2 bases from V and 1 base from J, the junction contained 1 base not matched to a gene. This CDR3 spans 15 amino acids. CDR1 and CDR2 (germline): SGDLS, YYNGEE. The CDR3 spells CASSVSGGSYNEQFF. The DNA for the CDR3 is TGTGCCAGCAGCGTTAGCGGGGGTTCCTACAATGAGCAGTTCTTC. The full variable domain, completed using reference TRBV9 and TRBJ2-1, is DSGVTQTPKHLITATGQRVTLRCSPRSGDLSVYWYQQSLDQGLQFLIQYYNGEERAKGNILERFSAQQFPDLHSELNLSSLELGDSALYFCASSVSGGSYNEQFFGPGTRLTVL.

On this clone itself: This sample also contains other DNA sequences that code for the same CDR3. CDR3 DNA sequence: TGTGCCAGCAGCTTAGGCCAGACCTACGAGCAGTACTTC. It specifies CASSLGQTYEQYF. The chain links TRBV11-2 to TRBJ2-7; D not resolved. The CDR3 loop spans 13 amino acids. V was pared by 1 base and J by 2 bases, with 6 bases between. CDR1 is SGHAT and CDR2 is FQNNGV in the germline V gene. The entire variable domain, with the rest obtained from reference TRBV11-2 and TRBJ2-7, is as follows: EAGVAQSPRYKIIEKRQSVAFWCNPISGHATLYWYQQILGQGPKLLIQFQNNGVVDDSQLPKDRFSAERLKGVDSTLKIQPAKLEDSAVYLCASSLGQTYEQYFGPGTRLTVT.

V is TRBV28 and J is TRBJ1-2; unclear D gene. Germline-derived CDR1 and CDR2 are MDHEN and SYDVKM. With 6 bases removed from V and 8 bases from J, the gap between germline ends came to 13 bases. This CDR3 has 12 amino acids. Here the CDR3 reads CASSLQLYGYTF. DNA for the CDR3: TGTGCCAGCAGCCTACAACTATACGGCTACACCTTC.

This chain uses TRBV28 with TRBJ2-7, with 8 bases matching TRBD1. This CDR3 region has 14 residues. Unmatched junction bases numbered 9, after V lost 4 bases and J lost 7 bases. Germline CDR1 is MDHEN and CDR2 is SYDVKM. CDR3 DNA: TGTGCCAGCAGTTACGGGGACAGGTCGGGTGAGCAGTACTTC. Residues: CASSYGDRSGEQYF.

This clone was recorded once. This sequence joins TRBV7-9 and TRBJ1-4; D may be TRBD1 (6 bases). Trimming cost V 5 bases and J 13 bases, with 17 bases left between them. This CDR3 is 13 amino acids long. Germline V gene data show CDR1 as SEHNR and CDR2 as FQNEAQ (reference sequence). The chain's CDR3 is CASSGQTGLALFF. The CDR3 DNA follows: TGTGCCAGCAGCGGTCAAACAGGGTTGGCACTGTTTTTT.

In this sample, this clone turned up a few times. This rearrangement joins TRBV6-1 to TRBJ2-2; 13 bases fit TRBD2. The CDR3 runs 18 residues. V dropped 4 bases and J dropped 2; count of bases not matched to a gene: 7. Germline CDR1 reads MNHNS; CDR2 reads SASEGT. For the CDR3, the DNA is TGTGCCAGCAGTGGCCAGGGACTAGCGGGGAGTAACACCGGGGAGCTGTTTTTT. This sequence encodes CASSGQGLAGSNTGELFF.

The chain recombines TRBV2 with TRBJ2-5; unclear D gene. The V and J ends lost 4 bases and 3 bases respectively, with 3 bases between them. This CDR3 comprises 11 residues. Looked up from germline, CDR1 is SNHLY and CDR2 is FYNNEI. The CDR3 bases are TGTGCCAGCAGTGTAAAAGAGACCCAGTACTTC. Translation gives CASSVKETQYF.

V and J are TRBV11-1 and TRBJ2-3; possibly TRBD2 for D (6 bases). The CDR3 is made up of 15 amino acids. V gave up 5 bases and J gave up 2 bases, with 14 bases separating them. Germline V lookup: CDR1 SGHAT, CDR2 FQDESV (reference sequence). As DNA, the CDR3 is TGTGCCAGCAGCCTGGCCCGGGGGTTCACAGATACGCAGTATTTT. Translation gives CASSLARGFTDTQYF. The variable domain in full, with the rest retrieved from reference TRBV11-1 and TRBJ2-3, is EAEVAQSPRYKITEKSQAVAFWCDPISGHATLYWYRQILGQGPELLVQFQDESVVDDSQLPKDRFSAERLKGVDSTLKIQPAELGDSAMYLCASSLARGFTDTQYFGPGTRLTVL.

The chain carries TRBV6-1 and TRBJ2-7, with D hard to call. CDR1 MNHNS and CDR2 SASEGT come from the germline V gene. The CDR3 contains 15 residues. V lost 0 bases to trimming and J lost 0 bases, with 9 bases between them. The CDR3, as DNA: TGTGCCAGCAGTGAAGCCGTCGGTCCCTCCTACGAGCAGTACTTC. Amino acids: CASSEAVGPSYEQYF.

There are a few counts of this clone. The chain carries TRBV18 and TRBJ2-7; TRBD1 aligns across 7 bases. With V trimmed by 3 bases and J by 4 bases, 6 bases remained unmatched. This CDR3 has 14 amino acids. Germline lookup yields CDR1 KGHSH and CDR2 LQKENI. The CDR3 region is CASSPRQGLYEQYF. CDR3 nucleotides: TGTGCCAGCTCACCCAGACAGGGTCTGTACGAGCAGTACTTC.

The chain recombines TRBV11-2 with TRBJ1-1; D unclear. The germline gives CDR1 SGHAT, CDR2 FQNNGV. This CDR3 has 12 amino acids. V lost 3 bases and J lost 5, with 7 bases in between. The CDR3 DNA reads as TGTGCCAGCAGCTTTGGGAGAACTGAAGCTTTCTTT. Its protein is CASSFGRTEAFF.

This chain links TRBV7-6 with TRBJ1-5; no definite D call. In germline, CDR1 is SGHVS, CDR2 FNYEAQ. The V gene lost 3 bases and the J gene lost 8 bases, with 23 bases spanning the gap. The CDR3 is made up of 17 amino acids. The CDR3: CASSFHFDALAEKPQHF. The CDR3 bases are TGTGCCAGCAGCTTCCACTTCGACGCGCTGGCGGAGAAGCCCCAGCATTTT. Using reference TRBV7-6 and TRBJ1-5 for the parts outside the CDR3, the full variable domain is GAGVSQSPRYKVTKRGQDVALRCDPISGHVSLYWYRQALGQGPEFLTYFNYEAQQDKSGLPNDRFSAERPEGSISTLTIQRTEQRDSAMYRCASSFHFDALAEKPQHFGDGTRLSIL.

This sequence joins TRBV3-1 (or the pseudogene TRBV3-2) and TRBJ1-6, with D unresolved. The CDR3 covers 15 residues. Germline V gene data show CDR1 as LGHDT and CDR2 as YNNKEL (reference sequence). Trimming took off 1 base at V and 10 bases at J, with 14 bases between the two ends. The CDR3 coding sequence is TGTGCCAGCAGCCAAGGCGGGTTTTCGAGGTCACCCCTCCACTTT. This sequence encodes CASSQGGFSRSPLHF.

The rearrangement links TRBV4-1 to TRBJ2-7; the D gene is possibly TRBD2 (5 bases). Trimming removed 3 bases at V and 6 bases at J, with 12 bases between. The CDR3 extends over 13 amino acids. Germline CDR1 reads MGHRA; CDR2 reads YSYEKL. The CDR3 DNA reads as TGCGCCAGCAGCCACCAAGAGGGAACCGAGCAGTACTTC. Amino acid sequence: CASSHQEGTEQYF.

This clone was counted only a few times. This chain joins TRBV25-1 and TRBJ1-5, with D unclear. Looked up from germline, CDR1 is MGHDK and CDR2 is SYGVNS. The CDR3 sequence is 15 residues long. V lost 3 bases to trimming and J lost 6 bases, with 15 bases between them. Here the CDR3 DNA reads TGTGCCAGCAGTGACCCCGGGCAGGCGGGTCAGCCCCAGCATTTT. Residues: CASSDPGQAGQPQHF.

This chain's CDR3 is CASSLGSGGETQYF. Here the CDR3 DNA reads TGTGCCAGCTCCCTCGGTTCGGGGGGAGAGACCCAGTACTTC. J is TRBJ2-5 and V is TRBV18, with 7 positions matching TRBD2. The germline CDR1 and CDR2 sequences are KGHSH and LQKENI. V was clipped by 6 bases and J by 4 bases; unmatched bases: 8. This CDR3 comprises 14 residues.

The chain joins TRBV2 to TRBJ1-1, with D possibly being TRBD1 (6 bases). The CDR3 has 14 residues. V dropped 6 bases and J dropped 1 base, with 12 bases sitting between them. Germline assignment: CDR1 SNHLY and CDR2 FYNNEI. In DNA, the CDR3 is TGTGCCAGCAGGGAGGACAGAGCGAACACTGAAGCTTTCTTT. Translation: CASREDRANTEAFF. Using reference TRBV2 and TRBJ1-1 for the parts outside the CDR3, the full variable domain is EPEVTQTPSHQVTQMGQEVILRCVPISNHLYFYWYRQILGQKVEFLVSFYNNEISEKSEIFDDQFSVERPDGSNFTLKIRSTKLEDSAMYFCASREDRANTEAFFGQGTRLTVV.